The next 18 T cell receptor beta chains were all read from a single sample in a study of sequential checkpoint blockade in melanoma. As to treatment: randomized to nivolumab then ipilimumab (arm A) or the reverse (arm B). Clones were sequenced by immunoSEQ multiplex PCR, and TCRdb holds only the in-frame ones, with some missing. The sample holds 15,000 to 20,000 clones; around 73% are singletons and the top ten take roughly 20%. The sequenced sample was CD8+ T cells sorted from blood (inferred from file names), obtained from a patient given nivolumab and ipilimumab in sequence. These receptors were taken from a human donor with melanoma.

This chain uses TRBV19 with TRBJ2-3; 8 bases are shared with TRBD2. Germline V CDR1 and CDR2: LNHDA, SQIVND (reference sequence). The CDR3 consists of 15 residues. With V trimmed by 3 bases and J by 2 bases, 4 bases remained unmatched. CDR3: CASSITGGATDTQYF. The CDR3 region has the DNA TGTGCCAGTAGTATCACGGGGGGGGCCACAGATACGCAGTATTTT.

A few counts support this clone. The chain links TRBV27 to TRBJ1-1, with TRBD1 as a possible D gene (5 bases). The CDR3 has 12 residues. The germline gives CDR1 MNHEY, CDR2 SMNVEV (reference sequence). Trimming cost V 3 bases and J 8 bases, with 10 bases left between them. In nucleotides, the CDR3 is TGTGCCAGCAGTTTTGGGGCAGGGGAAGCTTTCTTT. Its protein is CASSFGAGEAFF.

The table lists this clone with a few counts. The genes are TRBV7-9 and TRBJ1-1, with 7 bases fitting TRBD1. CDR3 length: 13 amino acids. Germline CDR1 is SEHNR and CDR2 is FQNEAQ (reference sequence). The V segment lost 5 bases and the J segment 1 base; nucleotides outside the gene matches: 1. CDR3 amino acids: CASSRTGNTEAFF. The CDR3, as DNA: TGTGCCAGCAGCCGGACAGGGAACACTGAAGCTTTCTTT.

The chain recombines TRBV9 with TRBJ2-5; 10 bases are shared with TRBD1. The DNA end lines up better with TRBJ2-7; the J call may be wrong. The CDR3 runs 14 residues. Looked up from germline, CDR1 is SGDLS and CDR2 is YYNGEE. The DNA for the CDR3 is TGTGCCAGCAGCGCCGGGACAGGGGACTACGAGCAGTACTTC. It yields the protein CASSAGTGDYEQYF.

Comment on this clone: Its ends do not fully match the called genes, so a read error is possible. The rearrangement uses TRBV13 and TRBJ1-1; 7 nucleotides line up with TRBD1. This CDR3 contains 14 residues. Germline V gene sequence: CDR1 PRHDT, CDR2 FYEKMQ (reference sequence). Here the CDR3 reads CASSLGTAYTEAFF. CDR3 nucleotides: TGTGCCAGCAGCCTAGGGACAGCCTACACTGAAGCTTTCTTT.

This sequence joins TRBV4-3 and TRBJ2-2; perhaps TRBD1 as D (5 bases). Germline values: CDR1 LGHNA, CDR2 YSLEER. The CDR3 consists of 14 residues. Trimming pared 1 base from V and 6 bases from J, leaving 9 bases between. Here the CDR3 DNA reads TGCGCCAGCAGCCAAGGTTCAGGGTCCGGGGAGCTGTTTTTT. It codes for CASSQGSGSGELFF.

The chain carries TRBV7-8 and TRBJ1-6; tentatively, D is TRBD1 (5 bases). Germline V gene data show CDR1 as SGHVS and CDR2 as FQNEAQ. This CDR3 is 17 amino acids long. V was cut by 5 bases and J by 6 bases, with 20 bases left in between. This CDR3 reads CASSPGGGNILNSPLHF. In DNA form, the CDR3 reads TGTGCCAGCAGCCCTGGGGGGGGGAATATACTTAATTCACCCCTCCACTTT.

The chain employs TRBV2 and TRBJ2-7, with TRBD2 matching over 10 bases. The CDR3 spans 17 residues. The ends lost 0 bases at V and 1 base at J; junction bases unmatched: 6. Germline CDR1 is SNHLY and CDR2 is FYNNEI. The chain's CDR3 is CASSEAPSGGPSYEQYF. The CDR3 region has the DNA TGTGCCAGCAGTGAAGCCCCTAGCGGGGGCCCATCCTACGAGCAGTACTTC.

For this clone: A read error may account for a junction end that differs from germline. The chain combines TRBV7-7 with TRBJ2-1, with 12 bases fitting TRBD1. The CDR3 extends over 16 amino acids. The germline V gene has CDR1 SSHAT and CDR2 FNYEAQ (reference sequence). The DNA for the CDR3 is TGTGCTAGCAGCCCTGGGACAGGGGGCCCTTACAATGAGCAGTTCTTC. As protein: CASSPGTGGPYNEQFF. Using reference TRBV7-7 and TRBJ2-1 for the parts outside the CDR3, the full variable domain is GAGVSQSPRYKVTKRGQDVTLRCDPISSHATLYWYQQALGQGPEFLTYFNYEAQPDKSGLPSDRFSAERPEGSISTLTIQRTEQRDSAMYRCASSPGTGGPYNEQFFGPGTRLTVL.

This chain connects TRBV30 to TRBJ2-2, with D hard to call. Germline CDR1 GTSNPN, CDR2 SVGIG (reference sequence). The CDR3 loop spans 13 amino acids. The germline V and J ends were trimmed by 2 bases and 5 bases, with 9 bases remaining between them. The CDR3 loop is CAWSSTETGELFF. The CDR3 DNA reads as TGTGCCTGGAGTTCTACAGAAACCGGGGAGCTGTTTTTT.

The V and J genes are TRBV7-8 and TRBJ2-1, with 9 nucleotides matching TRBD1. The V gene's germline CDR1 is SGHVS and CDR2 FQNEAQ. V lost 2 bases and J lost 8; bases outside the gene matches: 10. CDR3 length: 16 residues. The CDR3, as DNA: TGTGCCAGCAGCTTAAGGGGGGGACAGGGCAGCGATGAGCAGTTCTTC. Translation: CASSLRGGQGSDEQFF.

The chain joins TRBV4-1 to TRBJ1-1; possible D gene TRBD1, 6 bases. The CDR3 covers 14 residues. Germline loops: CDR1 MGHRA, CDR2 YSYEKL. The germline V and J ends were trimmed by 5 bases and 1 base, with 11 bases remaining between them. CDR3 nucleotides: TGCGCCAGCAGCTTATTACAGGGGAACACTGAAGCTTTCTTT. As protein: CASSLLQGNTEAFF.

J is TRBJ2-1 and V is TRBV6-5; 11 nucleotides line up with TRBD1. Germline-derived CDR1 and CDR2 are MNHEY and SVGAGI. The CDR3 runs to 14 residues. Trimming took 2 bases from V and 7 from J; bases not matched to a gene: 1. This chain's CDR3 is CASSYGQGANEQFF. CDR3 nucleotides: TGTGCCAGCAGTTACGGACAGGGGGCGAATGAGCAGTTCTTC.

This rearrangement joins TRBV25-1 to TRBJ1-1, with 7 nucleotides matching TRBD1. The junction had 7 bases not matched to a gene; V was cut back by 6 bases and J by 6 bases. CDR1 and CDR2 from the germline V gene are MGHDK and SYGVNS. CDR3 length: 13 residues. CDR3 nucleotides: TGTGCCAGCAGAGCCGGGACAGCTGCTGAAGCTTTCTTT. Protein product: CASRAGTAAEAFF.

The V and J genes are TRBV19 and TRBJ1-5; D not certain. The CDR3 has 15 residues. Germline loops: CDR1 LNHDA, CDR2 SQIVND (reference sequence). The germline V and J ends were trimmed by 5 bases and 1 base, with 12 bases remaining between them. CDR3 protein: CASSLTVPSNQPQHF. DNA for the CDR3: TGTGCCAGTAGTCTCACGGTCCCAAGCAATCAGCCCCAGCATTTT.

The J gene is TRBJ2-7, the V gene TRBV30, with TRBD1 matching over 8 bases. V was pared by 2 bases and J by 3 bases, with 9 bases of the junction left unmatched. CDR3 length: 15 residues. Germline CDR1 and CDR2: GTSNPN and SVGIG (reference sequence). The chain's CDR3 is CAWSYPGTGFYEQYF. The CDR3, as DNA: TGTGCCTGGAGTTACCCCGGGACAGGTTTCTACGAGCAGTACTTC.

This clone has just a few counts. V and J are TRBV28 and TRBJ2-1; no clear D. The CDR3 length is 16 residues. Germline V CDR1 and CDR2: MDHEN, SYDVKM. Trimming took off 6 bases at V and 0 bases at J, with 15 bases between the two ends. Written as DNA, the CDR3 is TGTGCCAGCAGCCCACTTCATAGCAGCTCCTACAATGAGCAGTTCTTC. Amino acid sequence: CASSPLHSSSYNEQFF. The entire variable domain, with the rest obtained from reference TRBV28 and TRBJ2-1, is as follows: DVKVTQSSRYLVKRTGEKVFLECVQDMDHENMFWYRQDPGLGLRLIYFSYDVKMKEKGDIPEGYSVSREKKERFSLILESASTNQTSMYLCASSPLHSSSYNEQFFGPGTRLTVL.

The gene calls are TRBV19 and TRBJ2-7, with 9 bases fitting TRBD1. This CDR3 region has 14 residues. Trimming took 3 bases from V and 1 from J; bases not matched to a gene: 1. Germline CDR1 and CDR2: LNHDA and SQIVND (reference sequence). CDR3 coding DNA: TGTGCCAGTAGTATGGGGACAGGGTCCTACGAGCAGTACTTC. Protein sequence: CASSMGTGSYEQYF.